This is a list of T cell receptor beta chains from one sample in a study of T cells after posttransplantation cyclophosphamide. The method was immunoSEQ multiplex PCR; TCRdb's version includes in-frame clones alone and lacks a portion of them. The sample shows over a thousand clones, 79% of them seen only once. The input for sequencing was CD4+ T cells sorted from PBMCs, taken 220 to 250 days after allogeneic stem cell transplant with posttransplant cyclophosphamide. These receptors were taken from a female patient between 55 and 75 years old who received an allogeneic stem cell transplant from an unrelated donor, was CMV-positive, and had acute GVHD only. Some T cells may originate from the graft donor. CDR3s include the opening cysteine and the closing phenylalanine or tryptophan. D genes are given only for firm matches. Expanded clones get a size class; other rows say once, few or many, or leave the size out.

CDR3aa: CASSLGPRGANTEAFF
CDR3nt: TGCGCCAGCAGCTTGGGCCCCAGGGGCGCGAACACTGAAGCTTTCTTT
v_gene: TRBV5-1
d_gene: -
abundance: -
j_gene: TRBJ1-1

CDR3aa: CAWSVGGPGNTIYF
CDR3nt: TGTGCCTGGAGTGTGGGGGGGCCAGGAAACACCATATATTTT
v_gene: TRBV30
d_gene: -
abundance: -
j_gene: TRBJ1-3

CDR3aa: CASSLVLSGANVLTF
CDR3nt: TGCGCCAGCAGCTTGGTTCTCTCTGGGGCCAACGTCCTGACTTTC
v_gene: TRBV5-1
d_gene: -
abundance: -
j_gene: TRBJ2-6

CDR3aa: CAWRVDSFNYGYTF
CDR3nt: TGTGCCTGGAGGGTGGACAGCTTTAACTATGGCTACACCTTC
v_gene: TRBV30
d_gene: -
abundance: -
j_gene: TRBJ1-2

CDR3aa: CAWSVRLRPNYGYTF
CDR3nt: TGTGCCTGGAGTGTTAGATTGAGGCCCAACTATGGCTACACCTTC
v_gene: TRBV30
d_gene: -
abundance: -
j_gene: TRBJ1-2

CDR3aa: CASSWGRGFEGEQFF
CDR3nt: TGTGCCAGTAGTTGGGGCAGGGGTTTCGAGGGTGAGCAGTTCTTC
v_gene: TRBV19
d_gene: -
abundance: -
j_gene: TRBJ2-1

CDR3aa: CASSPTSRRLAGRWEQFF
CDR3nt: TGTGCCAGCAGCCCCACAAGCCGACGACTAGCGGGAAGATGGGAGCAGTTCTTC
v_gene: TRBV13
d_gene: TRBD2
abundance: -
j_gene: TRBJ2-1

CDR3aa: CASSLEAKDYGYTF
CDR3nt: TGTGCCAGCAGTTTAGAGGCCAAAGACTATGGCTACACCTTC
v_gene: TRBV27
d_gene: -
abundance: -
j_gene: TRBJ1-2

CDR3aa: CASSRSGQGTSYEQYF
CDR3nt: TGTGCCAGCAGCCGGTCGGGACAGGGGACCTCCTACGAGCAGTACTTC
v_gene: TRBV11-2
d_gene: TRBD1
abundance: -
j_gene: TRBJ2-7

CDR3aa: CASSYQVGANTEAFF
CDR3nt: TGCGCCAGCAGCTATCAGGTGGGGGCGAACACTGAAGCTTTCTTT
v_gene: TRBV5-1
d_gene: -
abundance: -
j_gene: TRBJ1-1

CDR3aa: CASSPRVPNEQFF
CDR3nt: TGTGCCAGTAGTCCTCGGGTCCCCAATGAGCAGTTCTTC
v_gene: TRBV19
d_gene: -
abundance: -
j_gene: TRBJ2-1

CDR3aa: CASSTRQRTEAFF
CDR3nt: TGTGCCAGCTCAACACGACAGAGAACTGAAGCTTTCTTT
v_gene: TRBV18
d_gene: -
abundance: few
j_gene: TRBJ1-1

CDR3aa: CAGDYKETQYF
CDR3nt: TGTGCCGGGGACTATAAAGAGACCCAGTACTTC
v_gene: TRBV30
d_gene: TRBD2
abundance: -
j_gene: TRBJ2-5

CDR3aa: CASSLVSPGGVNTEAFF
CDR3nt: TGTGCCAGCAGCTTAGTCTCCCCGGGAGGAGTGAACACTGAAGCTTTCTTT
v_gene: TRBV7-6
d_gene: -
abundance: -
j_gene: TRBJ1-1

CDR3aa: CASSIDSPNGYTF
CDR3nt: TGTGCCAGCAGCATCGACAGTCCGAATGGCTACACCTTC
v_gene: TRBV7-2
d_gene: -
abundance: -
j_gene: TRBJ1-2

CDR3aa: CASWQGQWAYGYTF
CDR3nt: TGTGCCAGCTGGCAGGGACAGTGGGCTTATGGCTACACCTTC
v_gene: TRBV6-5
d_gene: TRBD1
abundance: -
j_gene: TRBJ1-2

CDR3aa: CASSLDRGGSPLHF
CDR3nt: TGTGCCAGTAGTTTGGACAGGGGAGGCTCACCCCTCCACTTT
v_gene: TRBV19
d_gene: TRBD1
abundance: -
j_gene: TRBJ1-6

CDR3aa: CASSTLAGDSEQYF
CDR3nt: TGCGCCAGCAGCACTTTAGCGGGAGACTCCGAGCAGTACTTC
v_gene: TRBV5-1
d_gene: TRBD2
abundance: once
j_gene: TRBJ2-7

CDR3aa: CASSPAAGGYTF
CDR3nt: TGTGCCAGTAGTCCCGCGGCGGGGGGCTACACCTTC
v_gene: TRBV19
d_gene: -
abundance: -
j_gene: TRBJ1-2

CDR3aa: CSVEKPLNTEAFF
CDR3nt: TGCAGCGTTGAAAAGCCGCTGAACACTGAAGCTTTCTTT
v_gene: TRBV29-1
d_gene: -
abundance: -
j_gene: TRBJ1-1

CDR3aa: CAIMSQGYEQYF
CDR3nt: TGTGCCATCATGAGTCAGGGATACGAGCAGTACTTC
v_gene: TRBV10-3
d_gene: -
abundance: -
j_gene: TRBJ2-7

CDR3aa: CASSLEGASRMAFF
CDR3nt: TGTGCCAGCAGCTTGGAGGGGGCATCACGGATGGCTTTCTTT
v_gene: TRBV5-6
d_gene: TRBD1
abundance: few
j_gene: TRBJ1-1

CDR3aa: CASSPTGGPSAIAGKLFF
CDR3nt: TGTGCCAGCTCACCAACAGGGGGCCCCTCAGCAATTGCCGGGAAGCTGTTTTTT
v_gene: TRBV18
d_gene: TRBD1
abundance: few
j_gene: TRBJ2-2

CDR3aa: CASTTGGFTDTQYF
CDR3nt: TGCGCCAGCACCACGGGGGGGTTCACAGATACGCAGTATTTT
v_gene: TRBV5-1
d_gene: TRBD2
abundance: -
j_gene: TRBJ2-3

CDR3aa: CASNGNSPLHF
CDR3nt: TGTGCCAGCAACGGGAATTCACCCCTCCACTTT
v_gene: TRBV7-9
d_gene: -
abundance: -
j_gene: TRBJ1-6

CDR3aa: CASSQSSGVLYNEQFF
CDR3nt: TGTGCCAGCAGCCAAAGCTCGGGGGTCCTTTACAATGAGCAGTTCTTC
v_gene: TRBV28
d_gene: -
abundance: -
j_gene: TRBJ2-1

CDR3aa: CASSGGQPQHF
CDR3nt: TGTGCAAGCTCTGGAGGTCAGCCCCAGCATTTT
v_gene: TRBV18
d_gene: -
abundance: -
j_gene: TRBJ1-5

CDR3aa: CASSFRPGLAGNQETQYF
CDR3nt: TGTGCCAGCAGTTTTCGCCCCGGACTAGCGGGGAACCAAGAGACCCAGTACTTC
v_gene: TRBV11-1
d_gene: TRBD2
abundance: -
j_gene: TRBJ2-5

CDR3aa: CASRWRVNTGELFF
CDR3nt: TGTGCCAGCAGGTGGCGGGTGAACACCGGGGAGCTGTTTTTT
v_gene: TRBV6-5
d_gene: -
abundance: -
j_gene: TRBJ2-2

CDR3aa: CASSSRRSSYNSPLHF
CDR3nt: TGTGCCAGCAGTTCCCGGAGAAGCTCCTATAATTCACCCCTCCACTTT
v_gene: TRBV6-6
d_gene: -
abundance: -
j_gene: TRBJ1-6

CDR3aa: CASSFPITGGTSYNEQFF
CDR3nt: TGTGCCAGCAGTTTCCCCATTACCGGCGGGACCTCCTACAATGAGCAGTTCTTC
v_gene: TRBV11-2
d_gene: -
abundance: -
j_gene: TRBJ2-1

CDR3aa: CASSKWSGPPTEAFF
CDR3nt: TGTGCCAGCAGCAAATGGTCAGGGCCCCCCACTGAAGCTTTCTTT
v_gene: TRBV21-1
d_gene: -
abundance: -
j_gene: TRBJ1-1

CDR3aa: CASSPYRVNTIYF
CDR3nt: TGTGCCAGCAGCCCTTATCGGGTAAACACCATATATTTT
v_gene: TRBV7-2
d_gene: -
abundance: -
j_gene: TRBJ1-3

CDR3aa: CASSVRQGSNSPLHF
CDR3nt: TGTGCCAGCAGCGTAAGACAGGGTAGTAATTCACCCCTCCACTTT
v_gene: TRBV7-2
d_gene: TRBD1
abundance: once
j_gene: TRBJ1-6

CDR3aa: CASSLTGQNNQPQHF
CDR3nt: TGCGCCAGCAGCTTGACGGGACAGAACAATCAGCCCCAGCATTTT
v_gene: TRBV5-1
d_gene: TRBD1
abundance: once
j_gene: TRBJ1-5

CDR3aa: CASSAGQGWNTGELFF
CDR3nt: TGCGCCAGCAGCGCTGGACAGGGCTGGAACACCGGGGAGCTGTTTTTT
v_gene: TRBV4-3
d_gene: TRBD1
abundance: few
j_gene: TRBJ2-2

CDR3aa: CAWTGKSVPVQPQHF
CDR3nt: TGTGCCTGGACAGGGAAAAGTGTCCCGGTGCAGCCCCAGCATTTT
v_gene: TRBV30
d_gene: -
abundance: -
j_gene: TRBJ1-5

CDR3aa: CASSQDFQLAGGQETQYF
CDR3nt: TGTGCCAGCAGCCAAGATTTTCAGCTAGCGGGGGGACAAGAGACCCAGTACTTC
v_gene: TRBV4-2
d_gene: TRBD2
abundance: -
j_gene: TRBJ2-5

CDR3aa: CASGLRPGQGASGANVLTF
CDR3nt: TGTGCCAGCGGTCTCCGGCCGGGACAGGGGGCTTCTGGGGCCAACGTCCTGACTTTC
v_gene: TRBV7-9
d_gene: TRBD1
abundance: -
j_gene: TRBJ2-6

CDR3aa: CVSSLSSRAYCGNQPQHF
CDR3nt: TGTGTCAGCAGCTTGAGTAGCAGGGCGTACTGTGGCAATCAGCCCCAGCATTTT
v_gene: TRBV7-4
d_gene: -
abundance: -
j_gene: TRBJ1-5

CDR3aa: CASSLDLRGTEAFF
CDR3nt: TGCGCCAGCAGCCTCGACCTCAGGGGAACTGAAGCTTTCTTT
v_gene: TRBV4-1
d_gene: -
abundance: -
j_gene: TRBJ1-1

CDR3aa: CASSLYRGETEAFF
CDR3nt: TGTGCCAGCAGCTTATACAGGGGGGAGACTGAAGCTTTCTTT
v_gene: TRBV7-2
d_gene: TRBD1
abundance: -
j_gene: TRBJ1-1

CDR3aa: CASRDRGFSSWDTEAFF
CDR3nt: TGTGCCAGTAGAGACAGGGGTTTTAGTTCGTGGGACACTGAAGCTTTCTTT
v_gene: TRBV19
d_gene: TRBD1
abundance: -
j_gene: TRBJ1-1

CDR3aa: CASSPASIADTQYF
CDR3nt: TGTGCCAGCTCACCTGCGTCCATCGCAGATACGCAGTATTTT
v_gene: TRBV18
d_gene: -
abundance: -
j_gene: TRBJ2-3

CDR3aa: CASTLGGRAYNEQFF
CDR3nt: TGTGCCAGCACCTTGGGAGGGCGGGCCTACAATGAGCAGTTCTTC
v_gene: TRBV27
d_gene: TRBD2
abundance: -
j_gene: TRBJ2-1

CDR3aa: CASSGGFVRGHHQPQHF
CDR3nt: TGTGCCAGCAGTGGAGGTTTTGTCAGGGGGCATCATCAGCCCCAGCATTTT
v_gene: TRBV28
d_gene: TRBD1
abundance: -
j_gene: TRBJ1-5

CDR3aa: CASTSASTEGDTQYF
CDR3nt: TGTGCCAGCACCTCGGCCTCCACCGAGGGCGATACGCAGTATTTT
v_gene: TRBV2
d_gene: -
abundance: -
j_gene: TRBJ2-3

CDR3aa: CASSSGQGREQYF
CDR3nt: TGCGCCAGCAGCTCGGGACAGGGACGCGAGCAGTACTTC
v_gene: TRBV5-1
d_gene: TRBD1
abundance: -
j_gene: TRBJ2-7

CDR3aa: CASSGGGSYNSPLHF
CDR3nt: TGTGCCAGCTCCGGCGGGGGGTCCTATAATTCCCCCCTCCACTTT
v_gene: TRBV18
d_gene: -
abundance: -
j_gene: TRBJ1-6

CDR3aa: CASSLVGQGSNVAFF
CDR3nt: TGTGCCAGCAGCTTGGTCGGACAGGGGTCTAATGTTGCTTTCTTT
v_gene: TRBV5-5
d_gene: TRBD1
abundance: -
j_gene: TRBJ1-1

CDR3aa: CASSIFLAGPYEQYF
CDR3nt: TGTGCCAGTAGTATTTTCCTAGCGGGGCCCTACGAGCAGTACTTC
v_gene: TRBV19
d_gene: TRBD2
abundance: -
j_gene: TRBJ2-7

CDR3aa: CASSITSGGIYNEQFF
CDR3nt: TGTGCCAGCAGCATCACTAGCGGGGGAATCTACAATGAGCAGTTCTTC
v_gene: TRBV7-9
d_gene: TRBD2
abundance: -
j_gene: TRBJ2-1